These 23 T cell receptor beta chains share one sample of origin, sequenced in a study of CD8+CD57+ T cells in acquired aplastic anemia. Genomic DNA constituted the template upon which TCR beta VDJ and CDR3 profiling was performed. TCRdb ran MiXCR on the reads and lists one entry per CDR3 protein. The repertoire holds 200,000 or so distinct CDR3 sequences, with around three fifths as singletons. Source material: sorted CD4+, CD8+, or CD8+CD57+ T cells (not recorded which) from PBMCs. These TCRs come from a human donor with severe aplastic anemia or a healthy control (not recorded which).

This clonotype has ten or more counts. In DNA form, the CDR3 reads TGTGCCACACGCCGGGACTCTGAAGAGACCCAGTACTTC. Translating it yields CATRRDSEETQYF. V is TRBV12-3 or TRBV12-4 and J is TRBJ2-5, with TRBD2 as a possible D gene (6 bases). V was clipped by 10 bases and J by 3 bases, with 15 bases between them. This CDR3 region has 13 residues.

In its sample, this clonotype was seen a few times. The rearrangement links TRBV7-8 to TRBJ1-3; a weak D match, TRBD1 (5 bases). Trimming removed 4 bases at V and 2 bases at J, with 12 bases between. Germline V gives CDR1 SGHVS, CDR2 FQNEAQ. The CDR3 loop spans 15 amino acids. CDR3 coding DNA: TGTGCCAGCAGCTCACCTTCAGGGACTGGAAACACCATATATTTT. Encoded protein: CASSSPSGTGNTIYF.

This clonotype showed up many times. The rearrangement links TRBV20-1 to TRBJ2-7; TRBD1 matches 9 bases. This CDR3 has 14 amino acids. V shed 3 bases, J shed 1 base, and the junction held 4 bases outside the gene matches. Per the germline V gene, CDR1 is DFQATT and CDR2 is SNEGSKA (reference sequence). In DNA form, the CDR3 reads TGCAGTGCTAGTCAACAGGGGGCATCCTACGAGCAGTACTTC. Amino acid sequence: CSASQQGASYEQYF.

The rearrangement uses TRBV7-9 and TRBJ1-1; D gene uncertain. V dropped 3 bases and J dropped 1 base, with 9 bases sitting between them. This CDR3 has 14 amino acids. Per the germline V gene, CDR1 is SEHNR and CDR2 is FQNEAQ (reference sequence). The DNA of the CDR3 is TGTGCCAGCAGCTTTGGGCGACCGAACACTGAAGCTTTCTTT. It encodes CASSFGRPNTEAFF.

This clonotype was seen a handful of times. The CDR3 region is CASSVGGGSPLHF. In nucleotides, the CDR3 is TGTGCCAGCAGCGTAGGCGGCGGTTCACCCCTCCACTTT. The V and J genes are TRBV9 and TRBJ1-6; D remains ambiguous. With 0 bases removed from V and 9 bases from J, the gap between germline ends came to 7 bases. Germline CDR1 SGDLS, CDR2 YYNGEE. The CDR3 covers 13 residues.

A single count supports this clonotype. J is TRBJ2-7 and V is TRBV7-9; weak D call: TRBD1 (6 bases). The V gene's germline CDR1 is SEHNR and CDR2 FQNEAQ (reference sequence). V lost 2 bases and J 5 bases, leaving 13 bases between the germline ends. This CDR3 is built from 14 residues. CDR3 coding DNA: TGTGCCAGCAGCTTAATCATGGCAGGGGACGAGCAGTACTTC. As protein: CASSLIMAGDEQYF.

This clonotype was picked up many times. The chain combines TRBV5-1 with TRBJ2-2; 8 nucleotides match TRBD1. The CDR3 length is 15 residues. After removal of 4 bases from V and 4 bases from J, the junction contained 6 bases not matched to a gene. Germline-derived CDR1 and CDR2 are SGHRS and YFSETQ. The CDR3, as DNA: TGCGCCAGCAGCAAAGGACAGGGCGCCACCGGGGAGCTGTTTTTT. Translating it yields CASSKGQGATGELFF.

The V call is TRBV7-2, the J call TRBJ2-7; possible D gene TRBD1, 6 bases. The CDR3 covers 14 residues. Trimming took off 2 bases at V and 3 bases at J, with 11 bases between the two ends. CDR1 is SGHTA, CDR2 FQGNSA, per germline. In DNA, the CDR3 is TGTGCCAGCAGCTTATACGGACAGAACTACGAGCAGTACTTC. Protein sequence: CASSLYGQNYEQYF.

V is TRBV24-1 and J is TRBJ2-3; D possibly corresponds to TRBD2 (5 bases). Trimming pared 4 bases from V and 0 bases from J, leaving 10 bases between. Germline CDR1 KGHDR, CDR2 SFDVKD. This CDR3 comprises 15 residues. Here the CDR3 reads CATSDRRESTDTQYF. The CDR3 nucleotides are TGTGCCACCAGTGACCGACGGGAAAGCACAGATACGCAGTATTTT.

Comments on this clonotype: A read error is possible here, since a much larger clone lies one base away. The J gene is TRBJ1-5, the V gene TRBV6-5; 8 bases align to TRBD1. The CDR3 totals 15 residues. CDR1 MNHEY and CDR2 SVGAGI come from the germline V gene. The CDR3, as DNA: TGTGCCAGCAGTCACTCGACGGACAGGGACCAGCCCCAGCATTTT. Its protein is CASSHSTDRDQPQHF.

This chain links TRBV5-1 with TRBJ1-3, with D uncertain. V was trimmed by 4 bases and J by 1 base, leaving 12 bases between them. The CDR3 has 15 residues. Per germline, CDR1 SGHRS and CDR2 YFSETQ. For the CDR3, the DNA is TGCGCCAGCAGCGGCGGGCAGGTGTCTGGAAACACCATATATTTT. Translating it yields CASSGGQVSGNTIYF.

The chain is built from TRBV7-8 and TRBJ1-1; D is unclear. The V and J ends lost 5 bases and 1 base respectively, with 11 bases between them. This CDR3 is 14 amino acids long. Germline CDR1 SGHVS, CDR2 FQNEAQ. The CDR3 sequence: CASSLTRENTEAFF. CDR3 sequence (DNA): TGTGCCAGCAGCCTAACAAGGGAGAACACTGAAGCTTTCTTT.

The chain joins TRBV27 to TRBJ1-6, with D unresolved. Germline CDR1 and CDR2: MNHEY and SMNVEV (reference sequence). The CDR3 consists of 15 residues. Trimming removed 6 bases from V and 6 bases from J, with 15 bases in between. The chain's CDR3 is CASSFLGHSNSPLHF. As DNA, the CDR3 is TGTGCCAGCAGCTTTCTGGGCCATAGTAATTCACCCCTCCACTTT.

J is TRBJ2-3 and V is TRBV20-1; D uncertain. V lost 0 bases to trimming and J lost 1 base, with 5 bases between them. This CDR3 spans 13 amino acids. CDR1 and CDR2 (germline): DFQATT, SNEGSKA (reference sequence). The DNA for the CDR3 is TGCAGTGCTAGAGATCACGGCACAGATACGCAGTATTTT. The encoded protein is CSARDHGTDTQYF.

The CDR3 loop is CASNRDRGTYEQYF. The CDR3 region has the DNA TGTGCCAGTAATCGGGACAGGGGGACCTACGAGCAGTACTTC. The chain combines TRBV19 with TRBJ2-7; 11 nucleotides agree with TRBD1. Trimming at V came to 7 bases and at J to 2 bases, leaving 4 bases not matched to a gene. This CDR3 is 14 amino acids long. CDR1 LNHDA and CDR2 SQIVND come from the germline V gene (reference sequence).

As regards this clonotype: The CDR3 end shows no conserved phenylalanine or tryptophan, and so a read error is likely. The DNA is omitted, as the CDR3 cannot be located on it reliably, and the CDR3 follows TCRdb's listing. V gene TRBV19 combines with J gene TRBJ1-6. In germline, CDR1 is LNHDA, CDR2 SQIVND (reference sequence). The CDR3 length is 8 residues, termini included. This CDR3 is CASSIAKS.

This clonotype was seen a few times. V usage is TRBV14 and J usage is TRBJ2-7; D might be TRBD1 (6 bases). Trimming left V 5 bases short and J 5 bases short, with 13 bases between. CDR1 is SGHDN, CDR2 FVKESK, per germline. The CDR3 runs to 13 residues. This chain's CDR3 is CASSYLTGDEQYF. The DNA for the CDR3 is TGTGCCAGCAGCTACCTGACAGGCGACGAGCAGTACTTC.

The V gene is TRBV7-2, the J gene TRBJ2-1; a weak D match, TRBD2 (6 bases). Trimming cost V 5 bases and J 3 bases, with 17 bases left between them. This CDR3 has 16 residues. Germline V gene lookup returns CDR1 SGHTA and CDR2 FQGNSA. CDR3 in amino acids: CASSPQVAGLYNEQFF. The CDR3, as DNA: TGTGCCAGCAGCCCTCAGGTGGCGGGGCTCTACAATGAGCAGTTCTTC.

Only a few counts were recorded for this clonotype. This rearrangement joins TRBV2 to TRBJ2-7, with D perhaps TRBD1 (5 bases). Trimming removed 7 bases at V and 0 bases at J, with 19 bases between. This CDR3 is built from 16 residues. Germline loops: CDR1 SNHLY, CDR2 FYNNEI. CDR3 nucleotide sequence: TGTGCCAGCACTGTCTCGATTGGACACTCCTCCTACGAGCAGTACTTC. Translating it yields CASTVSIGHSSYEQYF. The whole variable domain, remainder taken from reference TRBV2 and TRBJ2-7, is EPEVTQTPSHQVTQMGQEVILRCVPISNHLYFYWYRQILGQKVEFLVSFYNNEISEKSEIFDDQFSVERPDGSNFTLKIRSTKLEDSAMYFCASTVSIGHSSYEQYFGPGTRLTVT.

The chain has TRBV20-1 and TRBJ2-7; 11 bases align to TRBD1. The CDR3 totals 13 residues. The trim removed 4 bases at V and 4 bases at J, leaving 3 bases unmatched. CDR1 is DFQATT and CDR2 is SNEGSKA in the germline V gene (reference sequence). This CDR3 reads CSATGTGGYEQYF. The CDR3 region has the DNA TGCAGTGCTACCGGGACAGGGGGATACGAGCAGTACTTC.

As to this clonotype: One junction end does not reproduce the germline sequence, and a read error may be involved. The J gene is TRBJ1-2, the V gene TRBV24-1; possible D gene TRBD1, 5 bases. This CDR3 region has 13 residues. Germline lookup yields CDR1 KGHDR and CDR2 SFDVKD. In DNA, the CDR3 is TGCGCCACCAGTGTAGGGGAAATGTATGGCTACACCTTC. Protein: CATSVGEMYGYTF.

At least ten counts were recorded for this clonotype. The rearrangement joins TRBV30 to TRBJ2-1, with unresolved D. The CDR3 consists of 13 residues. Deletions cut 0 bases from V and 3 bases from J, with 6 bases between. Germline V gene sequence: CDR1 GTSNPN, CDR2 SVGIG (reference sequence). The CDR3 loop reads CAWSVPSYNEQFF. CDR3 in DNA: TGTGCCTGGAGTGTACCCAGCTACAATGAGCAGTTCTTC. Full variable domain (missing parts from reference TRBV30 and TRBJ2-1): SQTIHQWPATLVQPVGSPLSLECTVEGTSNPNLYWYRQAAGRGLQLLFYSVGIGQISSEVPQNLSASRPQDRQFILSSKKLLLSDSGFYLCAWSVPSYNEQFFGPGTRLTVL.

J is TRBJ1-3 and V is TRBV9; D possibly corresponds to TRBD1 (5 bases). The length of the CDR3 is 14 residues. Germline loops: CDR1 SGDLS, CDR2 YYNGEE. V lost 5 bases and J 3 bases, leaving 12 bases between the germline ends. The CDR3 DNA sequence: TGTGCCAGCAGTCCCAGGGAGTATGGAAACACCATATATTTT. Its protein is CASSPREYGNTIYF.